This passage covers 17 T cell receptor beta chains from one sample sequenced in a study of cytomegalovirus exposure and HLA in healthy donors (dated by TCRdb to the late 2010s). To prepare the library, the immunoSEQ multiplex PCR assay was applied. A mixture of 60 forward primers for TCR Vbeta segments and 13 reverse primers for TCR Jbeta segments was used in the multiplex PCR. TCRdb mirrors the immuneACCESS table, restricted to in-frame sequences. Some clones are absent from its copies; in checked studies, under half trace to an unresolved V gene, and the reason for the others is unknown. The sample data list 35,000 to 50,000 clones, and around two thirds of these were observed just once. The ten top clones hold roughly 9.4% of the sample. The sample consisted of PBMCs. All receptors derive from a human donor in good health.

The V call is TRBV7-2, the J call TRBJ2-5; 8 bases line up with TRBD1. Germline loops: CDR1 SGHTA, CDR2 FQGNSA. Losses at the gene ends were 5 bases for V and 3 bases for J; bases not matched to a gene: 8. CDR3 length equals 15 residues. CDR3 nucleotides: TGTGCCAGCAGCCGATCGGGGACAGGAAAAGAGACCCAGTACTTC. Its translation is CASSRSGTGKETQYF.

This sequence joins TRBV7-9 and TRBJ2-5; 9 bases line up with TRBD1. Germline CDR1 SEHNR, CDR2 FQNEAQ (reference sequence). V was pared by 5 bases and J by 5 bases, with 12 bases of the junction left unmatched. This CDR3 is built from 16 residues. In nucleotides, the CDR3 is TGTGCCAGCAGCAAGAGGGACAGGGACCTCGTTGAGACCCAGTACTTC. This gives the protein CASSKRDRDLVETQYF. Combining the CDR3 with reference TRBV7-9 and TRBJ2-5 gives the whole variable domain DTGVSQNPRHKITKRGQNVTFRCDPISEHNRLYWYRQTLGQGPEFLTYFQNEAQLEKSRLLSDRFSAERPKGSFSTLEIQRTEQGDSAMYLCASSKRDRDLVETQYFGPGTRLLVL.

The rearrangement links TRBV7-8 to TRBJ2-7, with D tentatively TRBD1 (6 bases). Germline V gene lookup returns CDR1 SGHVS and CDR2 FQNEAQ. V lost 4 bases and J 3 bases, leaving 16 bases between the germline ends. The CDR3 runs 15 residues. In DNA form, the CDR3 reads TGTGCCAGCAGCTCGATACAGGGTCCACTCTACGAGCAGTACTTC. Translated, it gives CASSSIQGPLYEQYF.

V usage is TRBV2 and J usage is TRBJ1-5, with TRBD1 identical over 7 bases. The CDR3 has 17 residues. The V gene end was trimmed by 6 bases and the J gene end by 7 bases; junction bases not matched to a gene: 18. Germline lookup yields CDR1 SNHLY and CDR2 FYNNEI. The CDR3 DNA reads as TGTGCCAGCAGGCCCTTGTTTACAGGGGCGCCTGAGCAGCCCCAGCATTTT. Translated, it gives CASRPLFTGAPEQPQHF. The whole variable domain, remainder taken from reference TRBV2 and TRBJ1-5, is EPEVTQTPSHQVTQMGQEVILRCVPISNHLYFYWYRQILGQKVEFLVSFYNNEISEKSEIFDDQFSVERPDGSNFTLKIRSTKLEDSAMYFCASRPLFTGAPEQPQHFGDGTRLSIL.

The CDR3 loop is CASSKQGPTNTGELFF. The CDR3 nucleotides are TGTGCCAGCAGCAAACAGGGACCCACGAACACCGGGGAGCTGTTTTTT. J is TRBJ2-2 and V is TRBV7-6; possibly TRBD1 for D (6 bases). Looked up from germline, CDR1 is SGHVS and CDR2 is FNYEAQ. Trimming left V 5 bases short and J 0 bases short, with 13 bases between. This CDR3 is 16 amino acids long.

The rearrangement uses TRBV29-1 and TRBJ2-7; D may be TRBD2 (6 bases). Germline V gene lookup returns CDR1 SQVTM and CDR2 ANQGSEA. The CDR3 has 13 amino acids. V was trimmed by 4 bases and J by 0 bases, leaving 10 bases between them. The CDR3 DNA is TGCAGCGTTGGGGGGGAGTTCTCCTACGAGCAGTACTTC. Translation gives CSVGGEFSYEQYF.

The genes are TRBV7-2 and TRBJ2-3, with TRBD2 matching over 7 bases. The CDR3 runs 16 residues. Germline V gives CDR1 SGHTA, CDR2 FQGNSA. J gave up 0 bases and V 3 bases, and 6 bases lay outside the gene matches. CDR3 nucleotides: TGTGCCAGCAGCTTCACCGGGACTATCAGCACAGATACGCAGTATTTT. Its translation: CASSFTGTISTDTQYF.

This sequence joins TRBV29-1 and TRBJ2-1, with D possibly being TRBD2 (6 bases). Looked up from germline, CDR1 is SQVTM and CDR2 is ANQGSEA. There are 15 residues in the CDR3. V was trimmed by 4 bases and J by 0 bases, leaving 13 bases between them. Written as DNA, the CDR3 is TGCAGCGTTGGCCCCGGAGGGGTCTCCTACAATGAGCAGTTCTTC. Translated: CSVGPGGVSYNEQFF.

The chain combines TRBV4-3 with TRBJ2-7; a weak D match, TRBD1 (6 bases). This CDR3 is built from 16 residues. V lost 0 bases and J lost 0, with 12 bases in between. From germline, CDR1 is LGHNA and CDR2 YSLEER. The CDR3 nucleotides are TGCGCCAGCAGCCAAGACGGCTTGGGGGCCTCCTACGAGCAGTACTTC. Its protein product is CASSQDGLGASYEQYF.

This chain uses TRBV19 with TRBJ2-1; D ambiguous. Germline lookup yields CDR1 LNHDA and CDR2 SQIVND (reference sequence). The V gene lost 5 bases and the J gene lost 7 bases, with 6 bases spanning the gap. The CDR3 runs to 11 residues. CDR3 amino acids: CASSYFNEQFF. In DNA form, the CDR3 reads TGTGCCAGTAGTTACTTTAATGAGCAGTTCTTC.

This clone has just a few counts. The chain recombines TRBV7-9 with TRBJ1-1, with 7 bases matching TRBD1. Germline V CDR1 and CDR2: SEHNR, FQNEAQ (reference sequence). The V gene end was trimmed by 5 bases and the J gene end by 3 bases; junction bases not matched to a gene: 9. The CDR3 sequence is 15 residues long. The CDR3 region has the DNA TGTGCCAGCAGCCCATGGAGGGGGCATGACACTGAAGCTTTCTTT. Translated: CASSPWRGHDTEAFF.

This clone was counted a single time. The chain joins TRBV7-8 to TRBJ2-5, with D unclear. V was shortened by 7 bases and J by 1 base, with 13 bases between the two germline ends. Germline loops: CDR1 SGHVS, CDR2 FQNEAQ. This CDR3 contains 14 residues. This CDR3 is CASMRPVGQETQYF. CDR3 bases: TGTGCCAGCATGAGGCCCGTCGGCCAAGAGACCCAGTACTTC. The variable domain in full, completed from reference TRBV7-8 and TRBJ2-5, reads GAGVSQSPRYKVAKRGQDVALRCDPISGHVSLFWYQQALGQGPEFLTYFQNEAQLDKSGLPSDRFFAERPEGSVSTLKIQRTQQEDSAVYLCASMRPVGQETQYFGPGTRLLVL.

This chain connects TRBV18 to TRBJ1-2; a possible D gene is TRBD1 (5 bases). The CDR3 consists of 13 residues. Germline values: CDR1 KGHSH, CDR2 LQKENI. V was pared by 5 bases and J by 2 bases, with 9 bases between. This CDR3 reads CASSIDSNYGYTF. The CDR3 nucleotides read TGTGCCAGCTCAATCGACAGCAACTATGGCTACACCTTC.

This rearrangement joins TRBV5-1 to TRBJ2-3; 7 bases are a match to TRBD1. V lost 4 bases to trimming and J lost 5 bases; unmatched junction nucleotides: 7. The V gene's germline CDR1 is SGHRS and CDR2 YFSETQ. CDR3 size: 14 residues. CDR3 sequence: CASSTTGSRDTQYF. The CDR3 coding sequence is TGCGCCAGCAGCACGACAGGGTCTAGAGATACGCAGTATTTT.

This chain joins TRBV10-3 and TRBJ2-7, with TRBD2 matching 7 bases. Per germline, CDR1 ENHRY and CDR2 SYGVKD. Trimming at V came to 3 bases and at J to 2 bases, leaving 16 bases not matched to a gene. The CDR3 has 18 amino acids. The chain's CDR3 is CAISDPLGAGDSAYEQYF. As DNA, the CDR3 is TGTGCCATCAGTGACCCGCTTGGGGCGGGGGACTCAGCCTACGAGCAGTACTTC.

The chain carries TRBV7-9 and TRBJ1-2; TRBD1 agrees at 8 bases. CDR1 SEHNR and CDR2 FQNEAQ come from the germline V gene (reference sequence). The ends lost 3 bases at V and 3 bases at J; junction bases unmatched: 12. There are 17 residues in the CDR3. As DNA, the CDR3 is TGTGCCAGCAGCTTCGGCGGACAGGGAGGACGGTACTATGGCTACACCTTC. It translates to CASSFGGQGGRYYGYTF.

The genes are TRBV7-9 and TRBJ1-5, with D tentatively TRBD1 (5 bases). V lost 3 bases to trimming and J lost 4 bases, with 13 bases between them. The CDR3 consists of 15 residues. The germline CDR1 and CDR2 sequences are SEHNR and FQNEAQ (reference sequence). CDR3 nucleotide sequence: TGTGCCAGCAGCTTTGGGGACGGGAGAAATCAGCCCCAGCATTTT. Translated, it gives CASSFGDGRNQPQHF.